The clone carrying this T cell receptor (beta chain) has ten or more counts. For TCRbeta, the library was prepared with unique molecular identifiers. TCRdb re-analysed the PCR reads in MiXCR, keeping a single row per CDR3 protein. Of 200,000 to 250,000 distinct CDR3 sequences listed, approximately 9% are singletons. These data are taken from a study of T-cell reconstitution after alpha-beta-depleted transplantation in children. Germline assignment: CDR1 SEHNR and CDR2 FQNEAQ (reference sequence). CDR3 length: 14 amino acids. V lost 1 base to trimming and J lost 2 bases, with 9 bases between them. The V and J genes are TRBV7-9 and TRBJ2-7; a possible D gene is TRBD1 (6 bases). Material: PBMCs from the stem cell graft donor, obtained from the stem cell graft. The sequence came from a human donor who donated a stem cell graft to a child with acute lymphoblastic leukemia. CDR3 in DNA: TGTGCCAGCAGCTTAGTTGGACAGACCTACGAGCAGTACTTC. Encoded protein: CASSLVGQTYEQYF.